The 11 T cell receptor beta chains presented below share a single source sample, sequenced in a study of resident and recirculating memory T cells in vitiligo. Data came from immunoSEQ multiplex PCR; TCRdb stores just in-frame clones and leaves some out. The sample lists roughly 80,000 clones; 92% were seen once. Sequencing was carried out using blood. The receptor source for this set is a male donor with vitiligo.

The chain couples TRBV11-2 to TRBJ2-1; TRBD2 matches 8 bases. J gave up 2 bases and V 5 bases, and 5 bases lay outside the gene matches. CDR1 is SGHAT, CDR2 FQNNGV, per germline. CDR3 length: 15 amino acids. The CDR3 region is CASSRSGSPYNEQFF. The CDR3 DNA sequence: TGTGCCAGCAGCCGCAGCGGGAGTCCCTACAATGAGCAGTTCTTC.

The chain recombines TRBV5-1 with TRBJ2-1; tentative D call: TRBD2 (6 bases). Germline V CDR1 and CDR2: SGHRS, YFSETQ. The CDR3 consists of 14 residues. The germline V and J ends were trimmed by 7 bases and 0 bases, with 11 bases remaining between them. The CDR3: CASRRESSYNEQFF. CDR3 in DNA: TGCGCCAGCCGACGGGAGAGCTCCTACAATGAGCAGTTCTTC.

This clone was detected a few times. The V and J genes are TRBV19 and TRBJ2-7; 8 bases align to TRBD1. Trimming removed 2 bases from V and 3 bases from J; junction bases left unmatched: 6. Germline CDR1 is LNHDA and CDR2 is SQIVND (reference sequence). The CDR3 consists of 15 residues. The CDR3 loop is CASSIRGQAHYEQYF. CDR3 nucleotide sequence: TGTGCCAGTAGTATACGGGGACAGGCCCACTACGAGCAGTACTTC.

The chain carries TRBV7-9 and TRBJ1-1; 8 nucleotides line up with TRBD1. The CDR3 has 16 amino acids. Germline trimming cut 1 base from V and 3 bases from J; bases unmatched to any gene: 7. Germline-derived CDR1 and CDR2 are SEHNR and FQNEAQ (reference sequence). The CDR3 loop is CASSLGIDRGYTEAFF. The DNA for the CDR3 is TGTGCCAGCAGCTTAGGTATCGACAGGGGTTACACTGAAGCTTTCTTT.

The chain has TRBV5-5 and TRBJ2-5; 7 bases fit TRBD1. The trim removed 1 base at V and 1 base at J, leaving 10 bases unmatched. Germline V gene sequence: CDR1 SGHKS, CDR2 YYEKEE (reference sequence). The CDR3 sequence is 17 residues long. The CDR3 DNA follows: TGTGCCAGCAGCTTGAAACAGGGGCGATTCCTCCAAGAGACCCAGTACTTC. This codes for CASSLKQGRFLQETQYF.

The chain joins TRBV9 to TRBJ2-4; 11 bases are shared with TRBD1. Per germline, CDR1 SGDLS and CDR2 YYNGEE. V trimming: 4 bases; J trimming: 1 base; junction bases outside the gene matches: 10. The CDR3 is 18 residues long. As DNA, the CDR3 is TGTGCCAGCAGCACCTCGGACAGGGGGCGGACGGCCAAAAACATTCAGTACTTC. Amino acids: CASSTSDRGRTAKNIQYF.

The rearrangement uses TRBV28 and TRBJ2-1; D may be TRBD2 (5 bases). Germline lookup yields CDR1 MDHEN and CDR2 SYDVKM. V was shortened by 1 base and J by 0 bases, with 13 bases between the two germline ends. This CDR3 spans 17 amino acids. The CDR3 here is CASSLSLAKSSYNEQFF. The CDR3, as DNA: TGTGCCAGCAGTTTATCCTTAGCGAAGAGCTCCTACAATGAGCAGTTCTTC. The entire variable domain, with the rest obtained from reference TRBV28 and TRBJ2-1, is as follows: DVKVTQSSRYLVKRTGEKVFLECVQDMDHENMFWYRQDPGLGLRLIYFSYDVKMKEKGDIPEGYSVSREKKERFSLILESASTNQTSMYLCASSLSLAKSSYNEQFFGPGTRLTVL.

V gene TRBV7-9 combines with J gene TRBJ1-3, with D unclear. Germline CDR1 is SEHNR and CDR2 is FQNEAQ (reference sequence). The CDR3 sequence is 15 residues long. V was shortened by 4 bases and J by 4 bases, with 14 bases between the two germline ends. CDR3 DNA: TGTGCCAGCAGCTCGTTCCATACGGGGGGAAACACCATATATTTT. Protein: CASSSFHTGGNTIYF.

The CDR3 DNA sequence: TGTGCCAGCAGCTTAGGGGGCTACTACTCCTACGAGCAGTACTTC. As protein: CASSLGGYYSYEQYF. The V gene is TRBV7-8, the J gene TRBJ2-7; tentative D call: TRBD1 (5 bases). The CDR3 covers 15 residues. The V end lost 1 base, the J end lost 0 bases, and 10 bases lay between the germline ends. Germline V lookup: CDR1 SGHVS, CDR2 FQNEAQ. The full variable domain, with the rest looked up from reference TRBV7-8 and TRBJ2-7, is GAGVSQSPRYKVAKRGQDVALRCDPISGHVSLFWYQQALGQGPEFLTYFQNEAQLDKSGLPSDRFFAERPEGSVSTLKIQRTQQEDSAVYLCASSLGGYYSYEQYFGPGTRLTVT.

V usage is TRBV28 and J usage is TRBJ2-7; D gene ambiguous. This CDR3 has 13 amino acids. The germline V gene has CDR1 MDHEN and CDR2 SYDVKM. The V and J ends lost 3 bases and 1 base respectively, with 7 bases between them. CDR3 protein: CASSFPSSYEQYF. CDR3 DNA sequence: TGTGCCAGCAGTTTTCCCTCTTCCTACGAGCAGTACTTC.

Concerning this clone: The junction and the germline gene differ at one end; a read error may be behind it. The chain links TRBV12-5 to TRBJ2-3, with TRBD2 matching over 7 bases. This CDR3 comprises 12 residues. Looked up from germline, CDR1 is LGHNT and CDR2 is FRNRAP. The CDR3 region is CASGPHGAGLLF. The DNA for the CDR3 is TGTGCTAGTGGTCCGCATGGGGCGGGACTACTTTTT.